This T cell receptor beta chain comes out of a study of blood T cell repertoires in COVID-19. Measured with immunoSEQ multiplex PCR; TCRdb has only the in-frame clones, and not every one. The sample has about 400,000 clones; roughly 86% are singletons. V shed 2 bases and J 3 bases; nucleotides not matched to a gene: 12. The CDR3 covers 18 residues. Germline CDR1 reads LNHNV; CDR2 reads YYDKDF (reference sequence). Participants, roughly 18 to 90 years old, spanned about two dozen US areas. The sample consisted of PBMCs or T cells enriched from blood (not recorded which). The J gene is TRBJ2-2, the V gene TRBV15; TRBD2 matches at 7 bases. The source is a woman aged 30 to 39 who had recovered from COVID-19. The DNA of the CDR3 is TGTGCCACCAGCAGACGGCGCACCGCTGGGGGGGACACCGGGGAGCTGTTTTTT. Its protein product is CATSRRRTAGGDTGELFF.